This T cell receptor beta chain is drawn from a study of OX40 agonist ivuxolimab in advanced cancers. The V segment lost 5 bases and the J segment 0 bases; nucleotides outside the gene matches: 5. This CDR3 contains 15 residues. Germline loops: CDR1 GTSNPN, CDR2 SVGIG (reference sequence). Assay: immunoSEQ multiplex PCR; the TCRdb copy retains only in-frame clones and omits some. The sample holds 80,000 to 90,000 clones, about 86% seen once. The sequences come from CD4+ or CD8+ T cells sorted from blood, collected in a trial of the OX40 agonist ivuxolimab. This sequence was found in an adult with an advanced solid tumor such as melanoma, head and neck, liver or kidney cancer. The V call is TRBV30, the J call TRBJ2-3, with 10 bases that match TRBD2. The CDR3 here is CAWGGLAVSTDTQYF. CDR3 nucleotide sequence: TGTGCCTGGGGCGGACTAGCGGTTAGCACAGATACGCAGTATTTT.